Listed below are T cell receptor beta chains from one sample, sequenced in a study of T-cell reconstitution after alpha-beta-depleted transplantation in children. TCRdb called the PCR reads again in MiXCR, with one record for every CDR3 protein. The table has about 600,000 distinct CDR3 sequences, 10% to 15% seen once; the top ten hold 2.2%. The input for sequencing was PBMCs, mostly from graft donor cells, taken 360 days after TCRalphabeta/CD19-depleted stem cell transplant. The source is a male patient between 10 and 17 years old who had a stem cell transplant for acute myeloid leukemia, so the T cells may come from the graft donor. The CDR3 runs from the conserved cysteine through the conserved F or W. The D gene is left open where the match is weak. Rows may omit the clone size; those that give it use once, few, many or a size class.

.	few	TRBV7-9	TRBJ2-3	CASSPWSGSTDTQYF	TGTGCCAGCAGCCCTTGGAGCGGCAGCACAGATACGCAGTATTTT
.	.	TRBV7-2	TRBJ2-5	CASSLEGVGETQYF	TGTGCCAGCAGCTTAGAGGGAGTGGGAGAGACCCAGTACTTC
TRBD2	.	TRBV28	TRBJ2-7	CASRVRLAGLYSYEQYF	TGTGCCAGCAGGGTTCGACTAGCGGGCCTATACTCCTACGAGCAGTACTTC
.	.	TRBV30	TRBJ2-1	CAWSVLGFREQFF	TGTGCCTGGAGTGTACTAGGTTTCCGGGAGCAGTTCTTC
TRBD1	.	TRBV7-2	TRBJ2-5	CASSPLWTGSKFF	TGTGCCAGCAGCCCCCTCTGGACAGGTAGCAAGTTTTTC
.	.	TRBV24-1	TRBJ1-5	CATGPGLNNQPQHF	TGTGCCACCGGCCCGGGGTTGAACAATCAGCCCCAGCATTTT
.	few	TRBV4-3	TRBJ2-7	CASSQVGGDYNEQYF	TGCGCCAGCAGCCAAGTAGGAGGGGATTACAACGAGCAGTACTTC
.	.	TRBV4-3	TRBJ2-4	CASSQDSGVVWENIQYF	TGCGCCAGCAGCCAAGACTCGGGGGTGGTATGGGAAAACATTCAGTACTTC
TRBD1	.	TRBV18	TRBJ2-2	CASSPQRGPGELFF	TGTGCCAGCTCACCACAGAGGGGGCCCGGGGAGCTGTTTTTT
TRBD2	few	TRBV20-1	TRBJ2-3	CSAYTGLAGVSTDTQYF	TGCAGTGCTTATACGGGACTAGCGGGCGTTAGCACAGATACGCAGTATTTT
.	.	TRBV24-1	TRBJ2-2	CATSDLGLTGELFF	TGTGCCACCAGTGATTTGGGGCTTACCGGGGAGCTGTTTTTT
.	.	TRBV29-1	TRBJ2-1	CSVSRQGGNEQFF	TGCAGCGTGTCTCGACAGGGAGGCAATGAGCAGTTCTTC
TRBD2	few	TRBV29-1	TRBJ2-6	CSARLAGGSYSGANVLTF	TGCAGCGCTAGATTAGCGGGCGGGAGCTACTCTGGGGCCAACGTCCTGACTTTC
.	.	TRBV20-1	TRBJ2-7	CSARSSGPLRVFDGQYF	TGCAGTGCTAGATCCAGCGGCCCCCTCAGGGTCTTTGACGGGCAGTACTTC
TRBD2	.	TRBV7-3	TRBJ2-3	CASSPLAGGGDTQYF	TGTGCCAGCAGCCCCCTGGCGGGAGGAGGCGATACGCAGTATTTT
TRBD2	.	TRBV6-1	TRBJ2-7	CASIGLAGVAPYEQYF	TGTGCCAGCATAGGGCTAGCGGGAGTGGCACCCTACGAGCAGTACTTC
TRBD2	few	TRBV11-3	TRBJ2-4	CASSLRVGLAVYQAKNIQYF	TGTGCCAGCAGCTTGAGAGTGGGACTAGCGGTTTACCAAGCCAAAAACATTCAGTACTTC
.	few	TRBV6-2/TRBV6-3	TRBJ2-6	CASRELGAGANVLTF	TGTGCCAGCAGGGAGCTAGGCGCTGGGGCCAACGTCCTGACTTTC
TRBD1	.	TRBV6-1	TRBJ1-6	CASRNRGGGSPLHF	TGTGCCAGCAGGAACAGGGGAGGCGGTTCACCCCTCCACTTT
TRBD1	many	TRBV28	TRBJ2-7	CASRPGGYEQYF	TGTGCCAGCAGGCCAGGGGGTTACGAGCAGTACTTC
.	many	TRBV20-1	TRBJ2-3	CSARLVSRTDTQYF	TGCAGTGCTAGGCTTGTTTCCAGGACAGATACGCAGTATTTT
TRBD1	many	TRBV11-1	TRBJ2-6	CASSLDRVDDYSGANVLTF	TGTGCCAGCAGCTTGGACAGGGTGGACGATTACTCTGGGGCCAACGTCCTGACTTTC
TRBD2	few	TRBV30	TRBJ2-3	CAWDWGGDTQYF	TGTGCCTGGGACTGGGGGGGGGATACGCAGTATTTT
.	few	TRBV5-1	TRBJ2-7	CASSYSIPSGSSRDEQYF	TGCGCCAGCAGCTACTCCATTCCGAGCGGATCATCAAGGGACGAGCAGTACTTC
.	few	TRBV11-2	TRBJ1-1	CASSLRGSFTEAFF	TGTGCCAGCAGCTTACGAGGGTCTTTCACTGAAGCTTTCTTT
.	.	TRBV5-1	TRBJ2-1	CASSLGPGRDEQFF	TGCGCCAGCAGCTTGGGGCCGGGACGGGATGAGCAGTTCTTC
.	few	TRBV4-3	TRBJ1-1	CASSSGPQSAFF	TGCGCCAGCAGCTCAGGGCCACAGTCGGCTTTCTTT
TRBD2	few	TRBV6-2/TRBV6-3	TRBJ2-5	CASSRNIAGGPGETQYF	TGTGCCAGCAGCCGAAATATAGCGGGAGGGCCAGGAGAGACCCAGTACTTC
.	.	TRBV28	TRBJ1-2	CASKTSIYGYTF	TGTGCCAGCAAGACTTCGATCTATGGCTACACCTTC
.	few	TRBV7-2	TRBJ2-1	CASSLAQLRLSSYNEQFF	TGTGCCAGCAGCTTAGCGCAGTTGCGGTTGAGCTCCTACAATGAGCAGTTCTTC
TRBD2	few	TRBV4-3	TRBJ2-7	CASSHSRGGSYEQYF	TGCGCCAGCAGCCACTCCCGCGGGGGATCCTACGAGCAGTACTTC